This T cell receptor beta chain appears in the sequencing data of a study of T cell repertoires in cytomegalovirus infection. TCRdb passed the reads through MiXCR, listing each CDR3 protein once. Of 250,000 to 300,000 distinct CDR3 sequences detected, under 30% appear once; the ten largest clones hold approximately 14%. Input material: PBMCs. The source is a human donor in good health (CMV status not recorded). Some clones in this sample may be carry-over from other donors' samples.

The CDR3 bases are TGTGCCAGCAGCCTGGACTATCTATCGTTTCTAAATGAGCAGTTCTTC. The encoded protein is CASSLDYLSFLNEQFF. The rearrangement joins TRBV11-2 to TRBJ2-1; tentative D call: TRBD2 (6 bases). The germline CDR1 and CDR2 sequences are SGHAT and FQNNGV. The CDR3 runs to 16 residues. V lost 5 bases, J lost 7 bases, and 21 bases lay in between. Supplemented by reference TRBV11-2 and TRBJ2-1, the full variable domain reads EAGVAQSPRYKIIEKRQSVAFWCNPISGHATLYWYQQILGQGPKLLIQFQNNGVVDDSQLPKDRFSAERLKGVDSTLKIQPAKLEDSAVYLCASSLDYLSFLNEQFFGPGTRLTVL.